There are a few counts of the clone carrying this TCR beta chain. Drawing of peripheral blood yielded 7.5 to 10 milliliters from each donor. Germline V CDR1 and CDR2: DFQATT, SNEGSKA (reference sequence). The length of the CDR3 is 15 residues. V lost 3 bases to trimming and J lost 0 bases, with 13 bases between them. This entry comes from a study of blood T cells in healthy people across ages. For the second PCR, which ran for roughly 7 to 11 cycles, a sample-barcoded 5' primer and a J-beta primer mix were used. TCRdb processed the 5' RACE reads anew with MiXCR; each CDR3 protein has one entry. Of around 820,000 distinct CDR3 sequences listed, approximately 25% are singletons. The same specimen was also included in a second study, on T cells of mothers and their children. As reported in that work: The people who donated were a few healthy Caucasian mothers and their six children. An overlap that was slightly higher, though non-significant, was seen in related mother-child pairs versus unrelated pairs.

This receptor was taken from a boy aged 5-17 years in good health. The material sequenced was blood. This chain links TRBV20-1 with TRBJ2-3, with unresolved D. CDR3 bases: TGCAGTGCTAGTTCCCCAGTCTCTAGCACAGATACGCAGTATTTT. It is translated as CSASSPVSSTDTQYF.